The rows below give T cell receptor beta chains drawn from one sample of a study of blood T cells in healthy people across ages. Via MiXCR, TCRdb re-called the 5' RACE reads, giving one row per CDR3 protein. The sample lists 1.5 million to 2 million distinct CDR3 sequences, 28% occurring once. The material sequenced was blood. The receptors stem from a woman aged 25 to 45 in good health. Each CDR3 is given with its conserved first and last residue. Fields, in order: CDR3 protein, CDR3 DNA, J gene, clone size, D gene, V gene. D genes are given only for firm matches. Not every row has a clone size; where given, it reads once, few, many or a size class.

CDR3: CASSFLDYSEQYF
DNA: TGTGCCAGCAGTTTCTTGGACTACAGCGAGCAGTACTTC
J: TRBJ2-7
size: many
D: NA
V: TRBV27

CDR3: CSAETRRSTDTQYF
DNA: TGCAGTGCTGAGACACGACGGAGCACAGATACGCAGTATTTT
J: TRBJ2-3
size: many
D: NA
V: TRBV20-1

CDR3: CASSVEGTERDEQYF
DNA: TGTGCCAGCAGTGTAGAGGGGACGGAGAGGGACGAGCAGTACTTC
J: TRBJ2-7
size: NA
D: NA
V: TRBV2

CDR3: CASSFLTGRQGYTF
DNA: TGCGCCAGCAGCTTCTTGACAGGACGGCAGGGCTACACCTTC
J: TRBJ1-2
size: few
D: NA
V: TRBV5-1

CDR3: CASSSGQGAGGGYGYTF
DNA: TGTGCCAGCAGCTCCGGACAGGGGGCTGGGGGAGGCTATGGCTACACCTTC
J: TRBJ1-2
size: NA
D: TRBD1
V: TRBV7-2

CDR3: CASSQGPKWSYNEQFF
DNA: TGTGCCAGCAGCCAAGGGCCAAAATGGTCTTACAATGAGCAGTTCTTC
J: TRBJ2-1
size: few
D: NA
V: TRBV14

CDR3: CASSYSNPGKRSPLHF
DNA: TGTGCCAGCAGTTACTCGAATCCGGGGAAGAGATCACCCCTCCACTTT
J: TRBJ1-6
size: NA
D: NA
V: TRBV6-5

CDR3: CASRAGEYTEAFF
DNA: TGTGCCAGCAGAGCAGGGGAGTACACTGAAGCTTTCTTT
J: TRBJ1-1
size: few
D: NA
V: TRBV28

CDR3: CASSRAFSGGTYEQYF
DNA: TGTGCCAGCAGCCGGGCCTTTAGCGGGGGGACTTACGAGCAGTACTTC
J: TRBJ2-7
size: NA
D: TRBD2
V: TRBV9

CDR3: CATASGSIYEQFF
DNA: TGTGCCACCGCTAGCGGGAGTATCTATGAGCAGTTCTTC
J: TRBJ2-1
size: many
D: TRBD2
V: TRBV14

CDR3: CASRLSGTDSYEQYF
DNA: TGTGCCAGCAGGCTCTCCGGGACGGACTCCTACGAGCAGTACTTC
J: TRBJ2-7
size: few
D: NA
V: TRBV11-2

CDR3: CASSQESFTDTQYF
DNA: TGCGCCAGCAGCCAAGAATCTTTTACAGATACGCAGTATTTT
J: TRBJ2-3
size: few
D: NA
V: TRBV4-3

CDR3: CVSSPSGQYTEAFF
DNA: TGTGTCAGCTCACCTTCTGGTCAGTACACTGAAGCTTTCTTT
J: TRBJ1-1
size: NA
D: NA
V: TRBV18

CDR3: CASSTGTGLGYEQYF
DNA: TGTGCCAGCAGCACGGGGACAGGGTTAGGCTACGAGCAGTACTTC
J: TRBJ2-7
size: few
D: TRBD1
V: TRBV7-6

CDR3: CASSFLTPNSNQPQHF
DNA: TGTGCCAGCAGTTTTTTAACACCCAATAGCAATCAGCCCCAGCATTTT
J: TRBJ1-5
size: NA
D: NA
V: TRBV12-3/TRBV12-4

CDR3: CASSTGANSPLHF
DNA: TGTGCCAGCAGTACCGGGGCCAATTCACCCCTCCACTTT
J: TRBJ1-6
size: NA
D: NA
V: TRBV27

CDR3: CAISGMTSGRIYNEQFF
DNA: TGTGCCATCAGCGGGATGACTAGCGGGAGGATCTACAATGAGCAGTTCTTC
J: TRBJ2-1
size: NA
D: TRBD2
V: TRBV9

CDR3: CSVLPGLGTDTQYF
DNA: TGCAGCGTTCTCCCGGGACTGGGCACAGATACGCAGTATTTT
J: TRBJ2-3
size: few
D: NA
V: TRBV29-1

CDR3: CSAGGLAGGDTQYF
DNA: TGCAGTGCGGGTGGCCTAGCGGGGGGAGATACGCAGTATTTT
J: TRBJ2-3
size: few
D: TRBD2
V: TRBV20-1

CDR3: CASSSDRGVGGELFF
DNA: TGTGCCAGCAGCTCGGACAGGGGGGTCGGCGGGGAGCTGTTTTTT
J: TRBJ2-2
size: few
D: TRBD1
V: TRBV12-3/TRBV12-4

CDR3: CASSVRDLPSPLHF
DNA: TGTGCCAGCAGCGTCCGGGACCTCCCATCACCCCTCCACTTT
J: TRBJ1-6
size: few
D: NA
V: TRBV21-1

CDR3: CASSLGTGGRWRNEQYF
DNA: TGTGCCAGCAGCTTAGGGACAGGGGGAAGGTGGAGGAATGAGCAGTACTTC
J: TRBJ2-4
size: few
D: TRBD1
V: TRBV7-3

CDR3: CASSQVKGRAETQYF
DNA: TGTGCCAGCAGCCAAGTAAAGGGGAGAGCGGAGACCCAGTACTTC
J: TRBJ2-5
size: NA
D: NA
V: TRBV14

CDR3: CATSRGGTDTGELFF
DNA: TGTGCCACCAGCAGAGGGGGGACAGACACCGGGGAGCTGTTTTTT
J: TRBJ2-2
size: few
D: TRBD1
V: TRBV15

CDR3: CASASRLESSYNEQFF
DNA: TGTGCCAGCGCCTCCCGACTGGAAAGCTCCTACAATGAGCAGTTCTTC
J: TRBJ2-1
size: NA
D: NA
V: TRBV2

CDR3: CASSERDRGAKNIQYF
DNA: TGCGCCAGCAGCGAACGGGACCGTGGGGCCAAAAACATTCAGTACTTC
J: TRBJ2-4
size: NA
D: NA
V: TRBV5-1